Listed below are T cell receptor beta chains from one sample, sequenced in a study of response to subunit inactivated influenza vaccine. TCRdb reprocessed the RT-PCR reads with MiXCR, giving one entry per CDR3 protein. The sample includes more than 250,000 distinct CDR3 sequences, 21% seen only once; the top ten take approximately 10%. Specimen: PBMCs from blood, collected approximately 22 months after vaccination. The receptor set was obtained from a man between 50 and 75 years old who received an inactivated influenza vaccine. Both conserved end residues are trimmed from each CDR3. Clone size is given for some rows only: seen once, a few or many times, or a class if the clone is expanded.

cdr3_aa clone_size v_call cdr3_length j_call
ASSQDLRGFDSPLH few TRBV4-3 14 TRBJ1-6
SARDRGYNYGYT few TRBV20-1 12 TRBJ1-2
SARRIAGQGNQPQH many TRBV20-1 14 TRBJ1-5
ASSVGQVDQPQH . TRBV9 12 TRBJ1-5
RAQTPGQGVGQETQY . TRBV20-1 15 TRBJ2-5
ASSLKPRPYGYT few TRBV28 12 TRBJ1-2
SVEHRGRITDTQY few TRBV29-1 13 TRBJ2-3
ASSFGAPSTDTQY once TRBV5-1 13 TRBJ2-3
ASSLRASLNNEQF . TRBV7-9 13 TRBJ2-1
ASSLWTADRDGYT many TRBV5-1 13 TRBJ1-2
ASSFSQGGNQPQH . TRBV12-3/TRBV12-4 13 TRBJ1-5
AWSVQGYEQY few TRBV30 10 TRBJ2-7
ASGNPELRNSPLH many TRBV12-3/TRBV12-4 13 TRBJ1-6
AISPGQGDRNEKLF few TRBV10-3 14 TRBJ1-4
ASSSWDTQQGYT . TRBV7-2 12 TRBJ1-2
SVDSKLRGIQY few TRBV29-1 11 TRBJ2-4
ASSPGGVNEQF . TRBV7-8 11 TRBJ2-1
ATSRAGGPNNEQF . TRBV15 13 TRBJ2-1
SAHQLITEAF many TRBV29-1 10 TRBJ1-1
ASSDTGPEPQH few TRBV25-1 11 TRBJ1-5
ASRRSNNSPLH few TRBV6-1 11 TRBJ1-6
ASSQGTGETFATNEKLF few TRBV5-1 17 TRBJ1-4
ASSILGGLPGETQY few TRBV9 14 TRBJ2-5
ASSQAYSGTQLF . TRBV4-2 12 TRBJ1-4
ASSLIGGGAYSNQPQH . TRBV11-1 16 TRBJ1-5
SARVGRGSYNEQF . TRBV20-1 13 TRBJ2-1
ATSRDSLDEQY . TRBV24-1 11 TRBJ2-7
ASSLAGKVADTQY . TRBV5-1 13 TRBJ2-3
ASSRGGQYNSPLH . TRBV5-4 13 TRBJ1-6
SVERVREGKGNEQF . TRBV29-1 14 TRBJ2-1
ASSPGQGLGYT few TRBV5-1 11 TRBJ1-2
ASRSTGAGNQPQH few TRBV6-2/TRBV6-3 13 TRBJ1-5
ASSFGQHPSYEQY . TRBV28 13 TRBJ2-7
ASSRWTSGGGPIYNEQF . TRBV11-1 17 TRBJ2-1
SARIPTSLQETQY many TRBV20-1 13 TRBJ2-5
ASSWTGGRDTQY few TRBV2 12 TRBJ2-3
SVEGAYEQY . TRBV29-1 9 TRBJ2-7
AVASGNSPLH few TRBV10-3 10 TRBJ1-6
ASSPNTGTGDGYT . TRBV18 13 TRBJ1-2
ASSLLRGVGSPLH . TRBV27 13 TRBJ1-6